A selection of T cell receptor beta chains follows, all from one sample in a study of T-cell reconstitution after alpha-beta-depleted transplantation in children. MiXCR, applied by TCRdb to the PCR reads, yields one record per CDR3 protein. The sample has 700,000 or so distinct CDR3 sequences; around 14% are singletons. The sample was PBMCs, taken before TCRalphabeta/CD19-depleted stem cell transplant. These receptors originate from a girl aged 2-10 years with congenital amegakaryocytic thrombocytopenia, due to receive a stem cell transplant. The CDR3 runs from the conserved cysteine through the conserved F or W. Size tells how often a clone was seen (once, few, many) or the class of an expanded clone, and some rows leave it out.

clone_size | v_call | cdr3_aa
few | TRBV11-1 | CASSLGGGNLFGDYGYTF
many | TRBV5-1 | CASSFTSAYYNEQFF
- | TRBV30 | CAWDRHTEAFF
many | TRBV7-8 | CASSLALAGALSYNEQFF
- | TRBV28 | CASSPGQVQETQYF
- | TRBV15 | CATSRGEGGSTDTQYF
many | TRBV20-1 | CSARSYQGPLNTEAFF
few | TRBV5-1 | CASSLLGETNTGELFF
many | TRBV12-3/TRBV12-4 | CASSPQETDIYGYTF
many | TRBV29-1 | CSVGTDPNEQYF
few | TRBV12-3/TRBV12-4 | CASKAGGSDTQYF
few | TRBV5-1 | CASGRTGTAYEQYF
few | TRBV6-1 | CASEILGSGNTIYF
few | TRBV9 | CASSVGLAGGQETQYF
- | TRBV5-1 | CASSSWTGARADTQYF
many | TRBV5-1 | CASSLVTSGAYEQYF
many | TRBV7-9 | CASSFTRGTDTQYF
many | TRBV9 | CASSVGTAYEQYF
- | TRBV12-3/TRBV12-4 | CASSLRGLAQETQYF
many | TRBV20-1 | CSARSERFYGYTF
many | TRBV5-1 | CASSLGWDRDNEQFF
- | TRBV7-3 | CASSLATGSEQFF
many | TRBV5-1 | CASSWTAPNEKLFF
few | TRBV24-1 | CATSEGGTKRFF
once | TRBV27 | CASSSLEAPGPYEQYF
many | TRBV20-1 | CSARASAGTYNEQFF
few | TRBV12-3/TRBV12-4 | CASSLALGQGLTTYEQYF
many | TRBV12-3/TRBV12-4 | CASSSGVLITDTQYF
- | TRBV5-1 | CASSLGPGISYEQYF
- | TRBV29-1 | CSVPAVVQETQYF
few | TRBV20-1 | CSAGIPGQGAFQPQHF
many | TRBV10-3 | CAISESIGVPEAFF
many | TRBV7-2 | CASSYTRASNTDTQYF
- | TRBV5-1 | CASSFEGQGWAGVSNEQFF
few | TRBV20-1 | CSAKQVLGTDTQYF
many | TRBV5-1 | CASSLRGAGNTEAFF
- | TRBV18 | CASSPGERDTQYF
many | TRBV12-3/TRBV12-4 | CASSVNYGYTF
few | TRBV4-1 | CASSSGGPLLGEQFF
- | TRBV18 | CASSPEPSYYEQYF
- | TRBV12-3/TRBV12-4 | CASSPRGIRSGANVLTF